The clone carrying this T cell receptor beta chain has just a few counts. Its antigen is not known. Germline V gene sequence: CDR1 SGHAT, CDR2 FQDESV (reference sequence). This CDR3 is built from 13 residues. V was cut by 8 bases and J by 6 bases, with 14 bases left in between. The data derive from a study of T-cell memory formation after mild COVID-19. About the research overall: The two donors had largely donor-specific TCR clusters. The study's findings and limits: Cross-reactive memory seemingly joined, as some responding clones were found in pre-infection memory. Whether second-wave clones peaking at day 37 were SARS-CoV-2 specific went unconfirmed.

TCR alpha and TCR beta cDNA libraries carrying sample barcodes and UMIs came from 5'RACE with constant-segment primers. One entry per CDR3 protein, called by TCRdb with MiXCR from the 5' RACE reads. Among about 110,000 distinct CDR3 sequences listed, around 15% were seen once. The TCR was taken from a man between 18 and 29 years old who had mild COVID-19 (a few samples of this study predate the infection). Cell type and time point are not known. Sequencing input: PBMCs or a T cell subset sorted from them (not recorded which). V usage is TRBV11-1 and J usage is TRBJ2-1; D ambiguous. The chain's CDR3 is CASAPSEFNEQFF. The DNA for the CDR3 is TGTGCCAGCGCCCCCTCAGAATTCAATGAGCAGTTCTTC.